This TCR beta chain appears in the sequencing data of a study of OX40 agonist ivuxolimab in advanced cancers. Germline V CDR1 and CDR2: MNHEY, SVGAGI. Trimming pared 2 bases from V and 1 base from J, leaving 6 bases between. The CDR3 is 14 amino acids. Profiled with immunoSEQ multiplex PCR; TCRdb holds only in-frame clones, not every one. The sample holds about 71,000 clones; 80% to 85% are singletons and the top ten take around 0.77%. This clone was recorded once. Its antigen remains unknown. Study-wide findings and caveats: Doses of 0.1 to 3.0 mg/kg were accompanied by clonal expansion of CD4+ and CD8+ blood T cells by week 6. Among the nonresponders, some also had low normalized T-cell clonal expansion. Clonal expansion among partial responders at 0.1-3.0 mg/kg ranked near the lowest.

Blood sampling took place at baseline, cycle 4 day 1, and cycle 7 day 1. The receptor was derived from an adult with an advanced solid tumor such as melanoma, head and neck, liver or kidney cancer. This chain uses TRBV6-5 with TRBJ1-5; tentative D call: TRBD1 (5 bases). Sample: CD4+ or CD8+ T cells sorted from blood, taken in a trial of the OX40 agonist ivuxolimab. The CDR3: CASSYDRSNQPQHF. The CDR3 nucleotides read TGTGCCAGCAGTTACGACAGAAGCAATCAGCCCCAGCATTTT.